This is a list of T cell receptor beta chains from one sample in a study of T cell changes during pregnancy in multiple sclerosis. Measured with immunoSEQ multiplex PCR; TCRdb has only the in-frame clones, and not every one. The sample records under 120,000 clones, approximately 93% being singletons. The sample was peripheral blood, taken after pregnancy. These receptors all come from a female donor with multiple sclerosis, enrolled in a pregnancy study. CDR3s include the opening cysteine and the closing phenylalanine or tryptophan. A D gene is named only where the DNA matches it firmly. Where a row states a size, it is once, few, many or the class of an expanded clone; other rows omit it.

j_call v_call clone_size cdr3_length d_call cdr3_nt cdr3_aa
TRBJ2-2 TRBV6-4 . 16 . TGTGCCAGCAGTGACTCGGGGGGAAGTAACACCGGGGAGCTGTTTTTT CASSDSGGSNTGELFF
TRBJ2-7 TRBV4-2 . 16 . TGTGCCAGCAGCCAAGAGAGTTCTGGACTTACCTACGAGCAGTACTTC CASSQESSGLTYEQYF
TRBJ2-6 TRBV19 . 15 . TGTGCCAGTAACCGAGAAGTCTCTGGGGCCAACGTCCTGACTTTC CASNREVSGANVLTF
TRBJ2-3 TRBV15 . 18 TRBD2 TGTGCCACCAGCAGAGAGGGGGGAGGGGCAGGTAATACAGATACGCAGTATTTT CATSREGGGAGNTDTQYF
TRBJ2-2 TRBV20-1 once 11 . TGCAGTGCTCTGGGCCCTCGCGAGCTGTTTTTT CSALGPRELFF
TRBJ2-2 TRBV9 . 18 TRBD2 TGTGCCAGCAGCGACCCCGGAACGGGACTAGCGCTATCCGGGGAGCTGTTTTTT CASSDPGTGLALSGELFF
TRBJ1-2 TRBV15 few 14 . TGTGCCACCAGCAGAGATTTGGGGGGCTATGGCTACACCTTC CATSRDLGGYGYTF
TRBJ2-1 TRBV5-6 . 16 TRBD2 TGTGCCAGCAGCTTGGGACTAGCGGGGTTCTACAATGAGCAGTTCTTC CASSLGLAGFYNEQFF
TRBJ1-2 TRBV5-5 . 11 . TGTGCCAGCAGCTCAAACTATGGCTACACCTTC CASSSNYGYTF
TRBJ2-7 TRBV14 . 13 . TGTGCCAGCAGCCTACTTAGCTCCTACGAGCAGTACTTC CASSLLSSYEQYF
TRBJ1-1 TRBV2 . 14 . TGTGCCAGCAGTGGCGGACAGCTGAACACTGAAGCTTTCTTT CASSGGQLNTEAFF
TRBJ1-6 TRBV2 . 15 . TGTGCCAGAGGAGGGGGGGGTGAAAATAATTCACCCCTCCACTTT CARGGGGENNSPLHF
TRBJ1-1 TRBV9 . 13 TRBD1 TGTGCCAGCAGAGGACAGGGTCAGACTGAAGCTTTCTTT CASRGQGQTEAFF
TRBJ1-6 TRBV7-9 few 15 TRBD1 TGTGCCAGCTCAAATCCGGGACAGAATAATTCACCCCTCCACTTT CASSNPGQNNSPLHF
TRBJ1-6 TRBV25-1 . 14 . TGTGCCAGCAGTGAAACAGCCTATAATTCACCCCTCCACTTT CASSETAYNSPLHF
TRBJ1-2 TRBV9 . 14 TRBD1 TGTGCCAGCAGCCCCAGACAGGGGGCGGAGGGCTACACCTTC CASSPRQGAEGYTF
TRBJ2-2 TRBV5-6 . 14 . TGTGCCAGCAGCGCCCTTGCGGGCACCGGGGAGCTGTTTTTT CASSALAGTGELFF
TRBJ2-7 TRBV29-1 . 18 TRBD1 TGCAGCGTTGATTACCGGGACAGAAGCCGGAGGCCCTCCTACGAGCAGTACTTC CSVDYRDRSRRPSYEQYF
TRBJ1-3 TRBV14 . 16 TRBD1 TGTGCCAGCAGCCCATTACAGGGGATAGCTGGAAACACCATATATTTT CASSPLQGIAGNTIYF
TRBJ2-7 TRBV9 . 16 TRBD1 TGTGCCAGCAGCCCCCAGTTGGGGACAGGGTTGGGGGAGCAGTACTTC CASSPQLGTGLGEQYF
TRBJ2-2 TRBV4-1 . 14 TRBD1 TGCGCCAGCAGCCGGGGACAGTTCACCGGGGAGCTGTTTTTT CASSRGQFTGELFF
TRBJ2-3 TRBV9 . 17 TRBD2 TGTGCCAGCAGCGTAGATCTTAGCGGGGGGGCGATGGATACGCAGTATTTT CASSVDLSGGAMDTQYF
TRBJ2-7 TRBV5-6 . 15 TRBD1 TGTGCCAGCAGCTTGGGGGACAGGTCCTCCTACGAGCAGTACTTC CASSLGDRSSYEQYF
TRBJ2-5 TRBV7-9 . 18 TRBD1 TGTGCCAGCAGCTTCCACCCGGGACAGGGGGTCGCCGAAGAGACCCAGTACTTC CASSFHPGQGVAEETQYF
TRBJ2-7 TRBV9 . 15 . TGTGCCAGCAGCTTACGAGCCGGGAGCTCCTACGAGCAGTACTTC CASSLRAGSSYEQYF
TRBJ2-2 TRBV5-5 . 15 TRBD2 TGTGCCAGCAGCGGGGGAGGGGCTCACACCGGGGAGCTGTTTTTT CASSGGGAHTGELFF
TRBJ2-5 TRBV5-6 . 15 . TGTGCCAGCAGCTTGGCCGGAGTCTCGGGGGAGACCCAGTACTTC CASSLAGVSGETQYF
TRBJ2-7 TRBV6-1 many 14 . TGTGCCAGCAGTGAAATGGTTAGCAGGGGCGAGCAGTACTTC CASSEMVSRGEQYF
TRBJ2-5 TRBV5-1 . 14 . TGCGCCAGCAGCTCCGAAGGGGGTCCGGAGACCCAGTACTTC CASSSEGGPETQYF
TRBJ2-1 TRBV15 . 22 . TGTGCCACCAGCAGAGTGGACGGGGTCGAGGAAGTTTTGAGTACTCTGGCAAATGAGCAGTTCTTC CATSRVDGVEEVLSTLANEQFF
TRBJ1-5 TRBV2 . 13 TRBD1 TGTGCCAGCAATGACAGGGCCAATCAGCCCCAGCATTTT CASNDRANQPQHF
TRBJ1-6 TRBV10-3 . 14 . TGTGCCATCAGTGAAAGACAGGAAAATTCACCCCTCCACTTT CAISERQENSPLHF
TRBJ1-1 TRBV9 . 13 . TGTGCCAGCAGCGTAAAAGGGGGCACTGAAGCTTTCTTT CASSVKGGTEAFF
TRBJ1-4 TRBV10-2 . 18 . TGCGCCAGCAGTGAGTTAGGCCCAACGGGGTCAGTGGATGAAAAACTGTTTTTT CASSELGPTGSVDEKLFF
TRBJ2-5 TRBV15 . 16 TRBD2 TGTGCCACCAGCAGAAACCTAGCGGGGTTCCAAGAGACCCAGTACTTC CATSRNLAGFQETQYF
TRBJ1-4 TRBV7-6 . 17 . TGTGCCAGCACCCCAAGGGGGGGGGCGAGGTCTAATGAAAAACTGTTTTTT CASTPRGGARSNEKLFF
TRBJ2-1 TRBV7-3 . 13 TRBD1 TGTGCCAGCAGCCTGACAGGGGACAATGAGCAGTTCTTC CASSLTGDNEQFF